This T cell receptor beta chain was retrieved from a study of OX40 agonist ivuxolimab in advanced cancers. For the study at large: Every 2 weeks, patients received ivuxolimab intravenously, dosed at 0.01 to 10 mg/kg.

TCRdb's table, derived via immunoSEQ multiplex PCR, lists solely in-frame clones and lacks some. Of more than 55,000 clones listed, 80% to 90% were seen once; the top ten hold roughly 8%. Findings of the study overall: On average, CD8+ T cells showed a greater number of expanded clones than CD4+.

The CDR3 spans 16 residues. The germline V gene has CDR1 SGHAT and CDR2 FQNNGV. V trimming: 0 bases; J trimming: 7 bases; junction bases outside the gene matches: 8. Concerning this clone: Its specificity is unknown.

This TCR came from an adult with an advanced solid tumor such as melanoma, head and neck, liver or kidney cancer. The chain has TRBV11-2 and TRBJ2-5, with 10 bases matching TRBD2. The sample was CD4+ or CD8+ T cells sorted from blood, taken in a trial of the OX40 agonist ivuxolimab. CDR3: CASSLDPLSGGRTQYF. The CDR3 bases are TGTGCCAGCAGCTTAGACCCCCTTAGCGGGGGGCGGACCCAGTACTTC. Full variable domain (missing parts from reference TRBV11-2 and TRBJ2-5): EAGVAQSPRYKIIEKRQSVAFWCNPISGHATLYWYQQILGQGPKLLIQFQNNGVVDDSQLPKDRFSAERLKGVDSTLKIQPAKLEDSAVYLCASSLDPLSGGRTQYFGPGTRLLVL.